This T cell receptor (beta chain) was identified in a study of CD8+ T cells in alopecia areata. Overall study context: Treated patients took oral tofacitinib at 5 to 10 mg twice daily. Scoring of treated patients' severity used the percentage of affected scalp area.

Extracted from the samples, RNA was reverse transcribed into cDNA to serve as the sequencing template. TCRdb's copy holds only in-frame clones and misses some; the assay was immunoSEQ multiplex PCR. The sample lists about 42,000 clones, 92% occurring once. Germline V gives CDR1 MNHEY, CDR2 SMNVEV (reference sequence). The germline V and J ends were trimmed by 2 bases and 7 bases, with 14 bases remaining between them. The CDR3 is 14 residues long. Notes on the study in general: While tofacitinib was given, many expanded lesional clones persisted in scalp and blood.

On this clone: Its antigen remains unknown.

Treatment indicated: oral pan-JAK inhibitor, 5-10 mg twice daily. This chain links TRBV27 with TRBJ2-5; no reliable D call. The source was CD8+ T cells sorted from blood, collected at week 24, from a patient treated with tofacitinib. The receptor's source is a human donor with alopecia areata. The DNA of the CDR3 is TGTGCCAGCAGTTTAGGCCTCCTGCTTGGGACCCAGTACTTC. It yields the protein CASSLGLLLGTQYF.